The next 24 T cell receptor beta chains were all read from a single sample in a study of blood T cell repertoires in COVID-19. Some clones are missing from TCRdb's copy, which holds only in-frame ones; the method was immunoSEQ multiplex PCR. The repertoire holds 140,000 or so clones, with 84% as singletons. The sample consisted of PBMCs or T cells enriched from blood (not recorded which). These receptors originate from a woman aged 50 to 60 with acute COVID-19.

The chain couples TRBV5-6 to TRBJ2-3, with unresolved D. The CDR3 loop spans 17 amino acids. Germline V gives CDR1 SGHDT, CDR2 YYEEEE. V shed 5 bases and J shed 2 bases, with 21 bases lying between them. The CDR3 reads CASRVTQGVAHTDTQYF. The DNA of the CDR3 is TGTGCCAGCAGGGTAACCCAAGGAGTAGCCCACACAGATACGCAGTATTTT.

The J gene is TRBJ2-1, the V gene TRBV5-4, with D possibly matching TRBD1 (5 bases). This CDR3 comprises 15 residues. Germline V gives CDR1 SGHNT, CDR2 YYREEE (reference sequence). Trimming cost V 1 base and J 8 bases, with 16 bases left between them. This chain's CDR3 is CASSLTIRGFDEQFF. CDR3 DNA sequence: TGTGCCAGCAGCTTGACCATTAGGGGTTTCGATGAGCAGTTCTTC.

V usage is TRBV7-3 and J usage is TRBJ1-6; 7 bases map to TRBD1. Germline lookup yields CDR1 SGHTA and CDR2 FQGTGA. V lost 5 bases to trimming and J lost 5 bases; unmatched junction nucleotides: 6. The CDR3 is 15 residues long. As DNA, the CDR3 is TGTGCCAGCAGCGAGGGGACAGTGGATAATTCACCCCTCCACTTT. It translates to CASSEGTVDNSPLHF. Drawing the rest from reference TRBV7-3 and TRBJ1-6, the complete variable domain is GAGVSQTPSNKVTEKGKYVELRCDPISGHTALYWYRQSLGQGPEFLIYFQGTGAADDSGLPNDRFFAVRPEGSVSTLKIQRTERGDSAVYLCASSEGTVDNSPLHFGNGTRLTVT.

The CDR3 DNA sequence: TGTGCCAGCAGCAAGGATTGGACAGGGGCTTTTTTACGCAATCAGCCCCAGCATTTT. Translating gives CASSKDWTGAFLRNQPQHF. The chain combines TRBV21-1 with TRBJ1-5; the D call in the table, TRBD1, was not verified against the DNA. TRBV21-1 is a pseudogene segment. The CDR3 is 19 amino acids.

V and J are TRBV6-2 or TRBV6-3 and TRBJ1-2, with D perhaps TRBD1 (6 bases). Trimming took 2 bases from V and 8 from J, leaving 12 bases between them. This CDR3 spans 13 amino acids. Germline-derived CDR1 and CDR2 are MNHEY and SVGEGT. CDR3: CASSYGGAKGYTF. The CDR3 region has the DNA TGTGCCAGCAGTTACGGGGGGGCGAAGGGCTACACCTTC.

The chain links TRBV4-2 to TRBJ2-2; D ambiguous. Per the germline V gene, CDR1 is LGHNA and CDR2 is YNFKEQ. The V end was cut by 4 bases, the J end by 4 bases, with 7 bases between. CDR3 length equals 13 residues. In DNA, the CDR3 is TGTGCCAGCAGCCCAGCGCTCACCGGGGAGCTGTTTTTT. This sequence encodes CASSPALTGELFF.

DNA for the CDR3: TGTGCCAGTAGTCAAACTTCGACAGGGGCTGAGACCCAGTACTTC. Protein product: CASSQTSTGAETQYF. V and J are TRBV19 and TRBJ2-5, with 8 bases aligning to TRBD1. Germline V CDR1 and CDR2: LNHDA, SQIVND (reference sequence). This CDR3 contains 15 residues. Trimming at V came to 5 bases and at J to 5 bases, leaving 10 bases not matched to a gene. Full variable domain (rest looked up from reference TRBV19 and TRBJ2-5): DGGITQSPKYLFRKEGQNVTLSCEQNLNHDAMYWYRQDPGQGLRLIYYSQIVNDFQKGDIAEGYSVSREKKESFPLTVTSAQKNPTAFYLCASSQTSTGAETQYFGPGTRLLVL.

The rearrangement links TRBV7-8 to TRBJ2-3; a possible D gene is TRBD2 (5 bases). Germline CDR1 and CDR2: SGHVS and FQNEAQ. V was trimmed by 5 bases and J by 1 base, leaving 13 bases between them. This CDR3 comprises 15 residues. DNA of the CDR3: TGTGCCAGCAGCCTACTAGTGTCTGGCACAGATACGCAGTATTTT. Protein: CASSLLVSGTDTQYF.

J is TRBJ2-1 and V is TRBV2; TRBD2 might be the D (5 bases). The length of the CDR3 is 14 residues. The germline V gene encodes CDR1 SNHLY and CDR2 FYNNEI. The V and J ends lost 2 bases and 7 bases respectively, with 12 bases between them. The CDR3 DNA follows: TGTGCCAGCAGTGAATCGGGAAGGCAAAATGAGCAGTTCTTC. Translation: CASSESGRQNEQFF.

The rearrangement uses TRBV7-2 and TRBJ2-1; 10 bases line up with TRBD2. There are 14 residues in the CDR3. Germline V gene sequence: CDR1 SGHTA, CDR2 FQGNSA. The ends lost 5 bases at V and 9 bases at J; junction bases unmatched: 7. This chain's CDR3 is CASSTSGRAVEQFF. In nucleotides, the CDR3 is TGTGCCAGCAGCACCAGCGGGAGGGCGGTTGAGCAGTTCTTC.

This clone was observed a handful of times. V usage is TRBV7-9 and J usage is TRBJ2-2, with D possibly matching TRBD2 (6 bases). CDR1 and CDR2 (germline): SEHNR, FQNEAQ (reference sequence). The CDR3 runs to 19 residues. V lost 1 base and J lost 2, with 20 bases in between. In DNA, the CDR3 is TGTGCCAGCAGCTTAGAGGCCCCCCTGGGACTCATTAACACCGGGGAGCTGTTTTTT. Translated: CASSLEAPLGLINTGELFF.

This chain uses TRBV5-1 with TRBJ2-1; the match to TRBD1 covers 8 bases. Germline CDR1 and CDR2: SGHRS and YFSETQ. The CDR3 totals 15 residues. The junction had 6 bases not matched to a gene; V was cut back by 0 bases and J by 7 bases. The CDR3 protein is CASSLVQGAQNEQFF. CDR3 DNA: TGCGCCAGCAGCTTGGTGCAGGGGGCTCAGAATGAGCAGTTCTTC.

This clone has only a few counts. V and J are TRBV6-4 and TRBJ1-5; TRBD1 is a possible D gene (6 bases). Germline CDR1 and CDR2: MRHNA and SNTAGT. The CDR3 runs 15 residues. Trimming left V 2 bases short and J 2 bases short, with 10 bases between. This CDR3 reads CASSDRTEGNQPQHF. CDR3 nucleotides: TGTGCCAGCAGTGACCGGACAGAGGGCAATCAGCCCCAGCATTTT.

J is TRBJ2-7 and V is TRBV10-2; 11 bases map to TRBD2. V was pared by 4 bases and J by 4 bases, with 9 bases of the junction left unmatched. CDR1 is WSHSY, CDR2 SAAADI, per germline. The CDR3 is 16 amino acids. This chain's CDR3 is CASSAHEGLAEYEQYF. The CDR3 DNA is TGCGCCAGCAGTGCCCATGAGGGACTAGCGGAGTACGAGCAGTACTTC.

A word on this clone: Being one base from a much bigger clone, this may be a read error. The chain carries TRBV12-3 or TRBV12-4 and TRBJ2-7; D is perhaps TRBD1 (6 bases). Deletions cut 6 bases from V and 2 bases from J, with 11 bases between. The CDR3 consists of 13 residues. Written as DNA, the CDR3 is TGTGCCAGCAGCCGAGGGGGAGCCTACGAGCAGTACTTC. It yields the protein CASSRGGAYEQYF.

The genes are TRBV19 and TRBJ1-1, with a weak D call TRBD1 (5 bases). This CDR3 spans 17 amino acids. Trimming removed 3 bases from V and 3 bases from J, with 20 bases in between. CDR1 is LNHDA and CDR2 is SQIVND in the germline V gene (reference sequence). This chain's CDR3 is CASSMIRGGGGDTEAFF. The CDR3 bases are TGTGCCAGTAGTATGATAAGGGGCGGGGGAGGCGACACTGAAGCTTTCTTT.

The chain joins TRBV9 to TRBJ2-5; D is perhaps TRBD1 (5 bases). Germline-derived CDR1 and CDR2 are SGDLS and YYNGEE. The V gene lost 4 bases and the J gene lost 5 bases, with 15 bases spanning the gap. The CDR3 is made up of 14 amino acids. In DNA form, the CDR3 reads TGTGCCAGCAGCCCCCAGGGTAATGGTGAGACCCAGTACTTC. Its translation: CASSPQGNGETQYF.

The gene calls are TRBV30 and TRBJ1-4, with a weak D call TRBD1 (5 bases). The CDR3 covers 15 residues. CDR1 is GTSNPN, CDR2 SVGIG, per germline (reference sequence). Trimming took 1 base from V and 8 from J, leaving 17 bases between them. CDR3 nucleotides: TGTGCCTGGAGTGAAGGCAGGGCTGCCGAGGAAAAACTGTTTTTT. Residues: CAWSEGRAAEEKLFF.

This chain joins TRBV19 and TRBJ1-2, with 10 bases lining up with TRBD1. Germline values: CDR1 LNHDA, CDR2 SQIVND (reference sequence). V dropped 5 bases and J dropped 5; count of bases not matched to a gene: 8. The CDR3 contains 15 residues. The CDR3 loop reads CASSSGQGPIYGYTF. The CDR3 DNA follows: TGTGCCAGTAGTTCGGGACAGGGGCCTATTTATGGCTACACCTTC.

The rearrangement links TRBV7-3 to TRBJ2-1, with 8 positions matching TRBD2. CDR3 length: 12 amino acids. Germline V gene sequence: CDR1 SGHTA, CDR2 FQGTGA. J was trimmed by 10 bases and V by 4 bases; bases with no gene match: 3. The CDR3 bases are TGTGCCAGCAGCTCCGTAGCGGGAGAGCAGTTCTTC. Its translation: CASSSVAGEQFF.

The V and J genes are TRBV5-6 and TRBJ2-1; 8 bases fit TRBD2. There are 13 residues in the CDR3. With V trimmed by 2 bases and J by 13 bases, 8 bases remained unmatched. Germline assignment: CDR1 SGHDT and CDR2 YYEEEE. Written as DNA, the CDR3 is TGTGCCAGCAGCTTCGGGCTAGCGGGTTATCAGTTCTTC. The encoded protein is CASSFGLAGYQFF.

The genes are TRBV2 and TRBJ1-2; 10 nucleotides line up with TRBD1. Germline V gives CDR1 SNHLY, CDR2 FYNNEI. After removal of 6 bases from V and 2 bases from J, the junction contained 6 bases not matched to a gene. The CDR3 runs 15 residues. CDR3 nucleotides: TGTGCCAGCAGCCCCATGGGACAGGGGAACTATGGCTACACCTTC. This gives the protein CASSPMGQGNYGYTF.

V and J are TRBV9 and TRBJ2-7; 7 bases line up with TRBD2. This CDR3 is built from 16 residues. Trimming took 4 bases from V and 1 from J; bases not matched to a gene: 11. Looked up from germline, CDR1 is SGDLS and CDR2 is YYNGEE. CDR3 protein: CASSPSSSGLSYEQYF. The CDR3 region has the DNA TGTGCCAGCAGCCCTTCGTCTAGCGGCCTATCCTACGAGCAGTACTTC.

The chain employs TRBV15 and TRBJ1-3; D is perhaps TRBD1 (5 bases). This CDR3 comprises 16 residues. Trimming left V 0 bases short and J 0 bases short, with 9 bases between. Germline CDR1 LNHNV, CDR2 YYDKDF (reference sequence). CDR3 sequence reads: CATSRDRVFSGNTIYF. In DNA form, the CDR3 reads TGTGCCACCAGCAGAGACAGGGTTTTCTCTGGAAACACCATATATTTT.